The clone carrying this T cell receptor beta chain appeared a few times. TCRdb fed the 5' RACE reads into MiXCR, producing one record per CDR3 protein. The table includes over 50,000 distinct CDR3 sequences, 15% detected once. In germline, CDR1 is SGHRS, CDR2 YFSETQ. CDR3 size: 13 residues. Trimming stripped 4 bases from V and 4 bases from J, with 6 bases between. The data belong to a study of early T cells in non-severe SARS-CoV-2 infection. The sequence was collected from an adult who was a healthcare worker with PCR-confirmed SARS-CoV-2 infection or an uninfected control (not recorded which). The genes are TRBV5-1 and TRBJ2-6, with D unclear. The starting material was whole blood, obtained at baseline. CDR3 protein: CASSETGANVLTF. The CDR3 DNA is TGCGCCAGCAGCGAGACAGGGGCCAACGTCCTGACTTTC.